This TCR beta chain was documented in a study of T cell responses to AZD1222 COVID-19 vaccine. Study details: Researchers grouped second doses given at about 4 or about 12 weeks into one pool.

Study observations and caveats: Epitopes outside B.1.351 and B.1.1.7 mutated regions reportedly drew nearly half of spike TCRs.

The repertoire was sequenced with immunoSEQ multiplex PCR; TCRdb's copy has only in-frame clones and lacks some. In the table there are around 110,000 clones, about 86% of which are singletons. Turning to this clone: Its target is unknown.

The CDR3 runs to 14 residues. Trimming stripped 2 bases from V and 5 bases from J, with 12 bases between. Germline loops: CDR1 MNHEY, CDR2 SMNVEV (reference sequence). This chain uses TRBV27 with TRBJ1-1; D call uncertain. The clonotype comes from an adult in good health. The sample consisted of peripheral blood, taken on day 0 of AZD1222 vaccination. The CDR3 loop is CASSLIILGTEAFF. In DNA, the CDR3 is TGTGCCAGCAGTTTAATTATACTGGGGACTGAAGCTTTCTTT.